These T cell receptor beta chains were read from a single sample in a study of HIV-infected patients and healthy controls. TCRdb re-called the 5' RACE reads with MiXCR, one entry per CDR3 protein. Counted here are around 62,000 distinct CDR3 sequences, approximately 21% occurring once; the ten biggest clones make up more than 1.3%. What was sequenced was CD4+ T cells from blood. Receptor source: a human donor in good health. CDR3s leave out the opening cysteine and the closing phenylalanine or tryptophan.

>TRBV5-1
ASSLAVGADTQY
>TRBV24-1
ATSDIYRGFEADTQY
>TRBV11-3
ASSFLQGANSPLH
>TRBV29-1
SVELGNLQETQY
>TRBV5-4
ASSQQGGAEKLF
>TRBV5-4
ASSLRQGADYGYT
>TRBV7-2
ASSPGTSGGHYEQY
>TRBV4-3
ASSPNGPGGTDTQY
>TRBV6-6
ASSYAARDRNLYSNQPQH
>TRBV6-1
ASSESGQGSSNQPQH
>TRBV9
ASSVSGTGDEKLF
>TRBV18
ASLKQPSLSSGNTIY
>TRBV10-3
AISESGLAPYNEQF
>TRBV14
ASSQDLRGARKY
>TRBV5-1
ASSLEVWPDADGYT
>TRBV7-9
ASSSRTVTNYGYT
>TRBV4-1
ASSQDRTGGTQPQH
>TRBV29-1
SVAGTSGVEDRDTQY
>TRBV29-1
SVVPQDTQY
>TRBV12-5
ASGPGTSGVADTQY
>TRBV29-1
SVEGTGAIDTQY
>TRBV11-1
ASTLGDRGSYNEQF
>TRBV29-1
SVGDRGGTEAF
>TRBV6-2/TRBV6-3
ASSYQSGTGGFTRGSGGQPQH
>TRBV27
ATRVTGGKTTEAF
>TRBV30
AWSFDYEQY
>TRBV5-4
ASSLGGSGSETQY
>TRBV13
ATQLGGVLNTGELF
>TRBV6-2/TRBV6-3
ASRPRDRVPSDGYT
>TRBV7-2
ASSGRSGRSYEQY
>TRBV7-4
ASSRDSTDTQY
>TRBV7-8
ASSSKRDRWTEAF
>TRBV20-1
SARDSVSSGRVGGELF
>TRBV3-1
ASSQDPPDQRHGYT
>TRBV7-8
ASSLNSGKTEAF
>TRBV29-1
SVSRQGDTGELF
>TRBV19
ASSPASGGFDLAKNIQY
>TRBV6-5
ASRLDRGSYTEAF
>TRBV29-1
SACGQGNTEAF
>TRBV19
ASTDIRGRTNEKLF
>TRBV18
ASSPPRGRQGGSYNEQF